One and the same sample provided the 10 T cell receptor beta chains below, sequenced in a study of blood T cells in healthy people across ages. It was with a sample-barcoded 5' primer and a J-beta primer mix that a second PCR of about 6 to 12 cycles was run. TCRdb reprocessed the 5' RACE reads via MiXCR and lists one record per CDR3 protein. The data contain 700,000 to 1,000,000 distinct CDR3 sequences, 44% of them singletons. The sequenced sample was blood. These receptors all come from a man in his fifties or sixties in good health.

This clonotype was seen only a few times. J is TRBJ1-2 and V is TRBV20-1, with 7 bases aligning to TRBD1. This CDR3 is built from 12 residues. Germline CDR1 DFQATT, CDR2 SNEGSKA (reference sequence). J gave up 3 bases and V 5 bases, and 3 bases lay outside the gene matches. CDR3 amino acids: CSAYRGDYGYTF. CDR3 nucleotide sequence: TGCAGTGCTTACAGGGGCGACTATGGCTACACCTTC.

This chain joins TRBV27 and TRBJ2-1; 7 nucleotides align to TRBD1. The V and J ends lost 5 bases and 3 bases, in that order; junction bases with no gene match: 7. The CDR3 contains 15 residues. Germline values: CDR1 MNHEY, CDR2 SMNVEV (reference sequence). CDR3 sequence reads: CASSPGQIYYNEQFF. The DNA of the CDR3 is TGTGCCAGCAGTCCGGGACAGATATACTACAATGAGCAGTTCTTC.

This clonotype was seen a handful of times. V and J are TRBV11-2 and TRBJ2-3, with D uncertain. Trimming shortened V by 5 bases and J by 2 bases, and 14 bases separated the two germline ends. CDR1 and CDR2 from the germline V gene are SGHAT and FQNNGV. This CDR3 is 15 amino acids long. CDR3 amino acids: CASSTRGPYTDTQYF. The CDR3 coding sequence is TGTGCCAGCAGCACAAGAGGCCCGTACACAGATACGCAGTATTTT. Based on the CDR3 plus reference TRBV11-2 and TRBJ2-3, the full variable domain is EAGVAQSPRYKIIEKRQSVAFWCNPISGHATLYWYQQILGQGPKLLIQFQNNGVVDDSQLPKDRFSAERLKGVDSTLKIQPAKLEDSAVYLCASSTRGPYTDTQYFGPGTRLTVL.

This clonotype has more than one count but fewer than ten. The chain carries TRBV7-8 and TRBJ2-2, with D unclear. CDR1 SGHVS and CDR2 FQNEAQ come from the germline V gene. This CDR3 contains 14 residues. Trimming shortened V by 1 base and J by 4 bases, and 7 bases separated the two germline ends. The DNA of the CDR3 is TGTGCCAGCAGCTTAGTTCGGAGCACCGGGGAGCTGTTTTTT. Protein: CASSLVRSTGELFF.

The CDR3 region is CASNIAGIDYGYTF. In nucleotides, the CDR3 is TGTGCCAGCAACATTGCGGGTATAGACTATGGCTACACCTTC. The chain recombines TRBV12-3 or TRBV12-4 with TRBJ1-2; D unclear. This CDR3 region has 14 residues. The germline V and J ends were trimmed by 7 bases and 3 bases, with 15 bases remaining between them.

Of note for this clonotype: Given the absence of the conserved phenylalanine or tryptophan at the CDR3 end, a read error is likely. The rearrangement joins TRBV3-1 to TRBJ2-5; 8 nucleotides line up with TRBD2. There are 15 residues in the CDR3. Germline V gives CDR1 LGHDT, CDR2 YNNKEL (reference sequence). Germline trimming cut 1 base from V and 8 bases from J; bases unmatched to any gene: 9. The CDR3 DNA reads TGTGCCAGCAGCCAAGGGTCGGTAGCGGGGATTACCCAGTACGTC. It is translated as CASSQGSVAGITQYV.

This clonotype is a singleton in its sample. The chain carries TRBV6-1 and TRBJ2-7; D may be TRBD2 (5 bases). Germline CDR1 is MNHNS and CDR2 is SASEGT. The CDR3 has 15 residues. V was pared by 6 bases and J by 7 bases, with 22 bases between. The CDR3 DNA sequence: TGTGCCAGCAGGTCGGTCCCCCCCGACTACAATGAGCAGTACTTC. The encoded protein is CASRSVPPDYNEQYF.

This clonotype occurred a few times. The chain employs TRBV6-2 or TRBV6-3 and TRBJ2-6; tentatively, D is TRBD1 (5 bases). V shed 6 bases and J shed 8 bases, with 11 bases lying between them. Germline loops: CDR1 MNHEY, CDR2 SVGEGT. The CDR3 is 13 residues long. In DNA, the CDR3 is TGTGCCAGCAGCCGTGGACAATCCAACGTCCTGACTTTC. Its protein product is CASSRGQSNVLTF.

The genes are TRBV7-2 and TRBJ1-5; TRBD1 is a possible D gene (5 bases). CDR1 and CDR2 from the germline V gene are SGHTA and FQGNSA. The CDR3 extends over 15 amino acids. Trimming pared 1 base from V and 4 bases from J, leaving 11 bases between. CDR3 loop: CASSLEGAWNQPQHF. The CDR3 bases are TGTGCCAGCAGCTTAGAAGGGGCCTGGAATCAGCCCCAGCATTTT.

This clonotype has just a few counts. V and J are TRBV10-2 and TRBJ2-3, with 10 bases identical to TRBD2. Per germline, CDR1 WSHSY and CDR2 SAAADI. Trimming took 8 bases from V and 2 from J; bases not matched to a gene: 13. CDR3 length equals 17 residues. The CDR3 DNA reads as TGCGCCAGCTCGCCAACTAGGACTAGCGGTAACACAGATACGCAGTATTTT. This sequence encodes CASSPTRTSGNTDTQYF.